The sequence of this TCR beta chain was determined in a study of shared clonotypes between healthy human individuals (dated by TCRdb to between 2020 and 2021). Regarding the study in general: The cohort included a few men and a couple of women between 18 and 49 years of age. Per donor, three plates each were used for CD4 naive and CD4 memory, two for CD8 naive, and one for CD8 memory. To estimate repertoire size and how much clonotypes are shared between individuals, the study performed deep sequencing of blood TCR repertoires from a few healthy adults. To increase sequencing depth and limit assay-specific biases, different laboratories used diverse techniques to prepare libraries and sequence TCR repertoires. Per donor, leukapheresis produced somewhere between about 0.9 and 9.5 billion PBMCs. Overall results and qualifications from the work: Only blood was sampled, and tissue TCR repertoires likely differ from those in blood. Pairwise subsampling indicated that sequencing depth was expected to affect the degree of clonotype sharing among donors. When four donors were compared, the shared fraction of clonotypes was around 5% for naive CD4, roughly 3.4% for naive CD8, 2% to 2.5% for memory CD4, and 0.35% to 0.4% for memory CD8. Incomplete sequencing was indicated by rarefaction of sorted-subset datasets, despite the large sequencing depth. Higher generation probabilities were observed for clonotypes shared by all four sorted-subset donors than for non-shared clonotypes. Because the study included only a small number of donors, the genetic and exposure-history diversity represented was limited. Estimated clonotype richness was generally larger for naive than for memory subsets.

TCR CDR3 regions were amplified from genomic DNA by multiplex PCR using the deep immunoSEQ assay. Extracted genomic DNA from each cell subset was distributed evenly across all wells of several immunoSEQ 96-well plates, and each plate was treated as a replicate. Each replicate PCR for sorted subsets received 200 ng genomic DNA, equal to about 29,000 T cell genomes. The purified libraries were quantified using a Qubit 3.0 fluorometer, sized with a Bioanalyzer 2100, and then quantified again using the KAPA Library Quantification kit. Every immunoSEQ 96-well plate was sequenced on a dedicated single-read 150-cycle Illumina NextSeq 550 flow cell. The study's own analysis went as follows. Because the immunoSEQ output included only junctional sequences and no quality scores, the filtering could not be the same as the filtering used for full-length reads. Sequences were annotated with PyIR, a Python wrapper for IgBLAST v1.9, using IMGT germline references to assign V/J genes and CDR3. Reads were filtered out if the reads had weak V/J assignments (E-value above 1e-6), no CDR3, stop codons, out-of-frame junctions, or ambiguous translated residues. V3J clonotypes were defined as sequences sharing the same inferred V gene, J gene, and CDR3 amino acid sequence. Percentage overlap between repertoires was calculated by dividing the number of shared unique clonotypes by the size of the smaller repertoire. Repertoire richness was assessed with RTK rarefaction, the Chao1 estimator, and Recon v2.1 estimates of unobserved clonotypes. Generation probabilities for all TCRbeta clonotypes obtained by the gDNA method from a handful of donors were computed using OLGA. This is the immuneACCESS table as TCRdb keeps it, with only in-frame sequences that have V and J called. A part of the clones is gone; compared with another copy, unresolved V genes explain less than half, and the rest is unexplained. V, J and clone size derive from that table, while D and trimming were established from the DNA sequence. Across this sample there are over a million clones, with 95% to 97% seen only once. The ten biggest clones cover over 1% of the sample.

CDR1 and CDR2 (MDHEN, SYDVKM) derive from the germline V gene. The CDR3 holds 14 amino acids from the cysteine to the phenylalanine. The kept DNA is CDR3 alone, 42 bases in frame from the first base. Here V drops 4 bases and J drops 4 bases, and the junction holds 3 bases not matched to any gene. The donors were healthy, HIV-negative adults with no recently reported acute infections or vaccinations. All donors were Caucasian adults living in Nashville, Tennessee, USA. CD4+ T cells were enriched by magnetic negative selection, after which naive cells were positively selected on CD45RA and the negative fraction was taken as the memory subset. After blood collection by leukapheresis, PBMCs were isolated using Ficoll-Histopaque density gradient centrifugation and then cryopreserved in the vapor phase of liquid nitrogen. Analytical flow cytometry was used to check the purity and quantity of every magnetically sorted T cell population. Each sorted fraction had its genomic DNA isolated and then quantified by UV absorbance on a Nanodrop 2000c.

Notes on this clone: It lacks a known antigen. It has no much larger one-base neighbor in the sample; base qualities were not kept.

The chain couples TRBV28 to TRBJ1-4; TRBD1 agrees with 7 junctional bases. The sample comprised naive CD4+ T cells sorted from blood. Reading the label with the study, this specimen's cell subset or site is: CD45RA+ positively selected. This sequence originates from a man aged 30-40 years in good health. The CDR3 reads as follows: CASSSGQLNEKLFF. The DNA reads as follows: TGTGCCAGCAGTTCGGGACAGCTTAATGAAAAACTGTTTTTT.